Listed here is a single T cell receptor (beta chain). The assay was immunoSEQ multiplex PCR, and TCRdb's table has in-frame clones only and misses some. The sample consists of about 250,000 clones, about 87% of them appearing once. The treatment here: 15 to 20 received Ad26.COV2.S at low or high dose, single or two shots; about 5 received placebo; per-sample allocation not given. The samples were gathered on day 63 after the first injection of vaccine or placebo. This entry is derived from a study of Ad26.COV2.S vaccination and SARS-CoV-2 variants. Study context: Ad26.COV2.S shots went into the muscle once or twice, 56 days apart.

V shed 5 bases and J 3 bases; nucleotides not matched to a gene: 2. The CDR3 is made up of 14 amino acids. The V gene's germline CDR1 is KGHDR and CDR2 SFDVKD. This specimen was peripheral blood, taken in a trial of Ad26.COV2.S vaccine versus placebo. The chain is built from TRBV24-1 and TRBJ2-3, with TRBD1 identical over 9 bases. The source is a person between 18 and 59 years old who received the Ad26.COV2.S COVID-19 vaccine or a placebo. DNA for the CDR3: TGTGCCACCAGTGCCGGACAGGGGACAGATACGCAGTATTTT. Protein sequence: CATSAGQGTDTQYF.